A selection of T cell receptor beta chains follows, all from one sample in a study of blood T cells in healthy people across ages. TCRdb reprocessed the 5' RACE reads with MiXCR, giving one entry per CDR3 protein. This table holds around 1,500,000 distinct CDR3 sequences, roughly 40% found once. Material: blood. These TCRs come from a woman aged 18 to 35 in good health. Each CDR3 is given with its conserved first and last residue. The D gene is left open where the match is weak. The listing skips clone size in some rows; elsewhere it reads once, few, many or a size class.

TRBD1	-	TRBV12-3/TRBV12-4	TRBJ2-5	CATRQGGQETQYF	TGTGCCACCCGACAGGGCGGCCAAGAGACCCAGTACTTC
-	-	TRBV5-1	TRBJ1-1	CASSFGGEGTEAFF	TGCGCCAGCAGCTTCGGAGGGGAAGGCACTGAAGCTTTCTTT
-	few	TRBV7-9	TRBJ2-3	CASSTQRDFSTDTQYF	TGTGCCAGCAGCACACAAAGGGACTTCAGCACAGATACGCAGTATTTT
-	-	TRBV12-3/TRBV12-4	TRBJ2-6	CASSATASGANVLTF	TGTGCCAGCAGTGCGACCGCCTCTGGGGCCAACGTCCTGACTTTC
-	few	TRBV20-1	TRBJ2-3	CSAKQAPDITDTQYF	TGCAGTGCGAAACAGGCACCCGATATCACAGATACGCAGTATTTT
-	few	TRBV4-1	TRBJ1-4	CASSQGYQTNEKLFF	TGCGCCAGCAGCCAAGGGTACCAAACTAATGAAAAACTGTTTTTT
-	-	TRBV9	TRBJ2-3	CASSAPGGLRTDTQYF	TGTGCCAGCAGCGCTCCCGGGGGACTCCGCACAGATACGCAGTATTTT
-	-	TRBV12-3/TRBV12-4	TRBJ2-5	CASSPRQYQETQYF	TGTGCCAGCAGTCCCCGACAGTACCAAGAGACCCAGTACTTC
TRBD2	-	TRBV13	TRBJ2-1	CATYQAGGPYNEQFF	TGTGCCACCTACCAGGCGGGGGGACCCTACAATGAGCAGTTCTTC
TRBD2	few	TRBV7-2	TRBJ2-6	CASSLVGGGFPGANVLTF	TGTGCCAGCAGCTTAGTAGGCGGGGGATTCCCTGGGGCCAACGTCCTGACTTTC
-	-	TRBV5-1	TRBJ1-1	CASSLDPLINTEAFF	TGCGCCAGCAGCTTGGATCCACTCATTAACACTGAAGCTTTCTTT
TRBD2	few	TRBV6-5	TRBJ2-5	CASKLPGGGPETQYF	TGTGCCAGCAAATTACCAGGCGGGGGGCCGGAGACCCAGTACTTC
TRBD2	-	TRBV20-1	TRBJ2-7	CSATTGLAGAYSYEQYF	TGCAGTGCTACGACCGGACTAGCGGGAGCTTACTCCTACGAGCAGTACTTC
-	-	TRBV29-1	TRBJ1-3	CSVDGGQNTIYF	TGCAGCGTTGATGGAGGGCAGAACACCATATATTTT
TRBD2	few	TRBV4-2	TRBJ2-7	CASSPAGGLYEQYF	TGTGCCAGCAGCCCGGCGGGGGGCCTCTACGAGCAGTACTTC
-	-	TRBV14	TRBJ2-1	CASSQDEVRLVGNEQFF	TGTGCCAGCAGCCAAGATGAGGTCCGGCTAGTTGGAAATGAGCAGTTCTTC
-	-	TRBV5-1	TRBJ1-2	CASSVSPEVGYTF	TGCGCCAGCAGCGTGAGTCCTGAGGTTGGCTACACCTTC
-	few	TRBV16	TRBJ1-2	CANSDSQYYGYTF	TGTGCCAACTCGGACTCCCAATACTATGGCTACACCTTC
TRBD1	-	TRBV12-3/TRBV12-4	TRBJ2-5	CASSQTGGQETQYF	TGTGCCAGCAGTCAGACAGGGGGCCAAGAGACCCAGTACTTC
-	-	TRBV6-2/TRBV6-3	TRBJ1-6	CASSYVQGGGSPLHF	TGTGCCAGCAGTTACGTCCAGGGTGGGGGTTCACCCCTCCACTTT
-	-	TRBV6-2/TRBV6-3	TRBJ1-1	CASSFQETEAFF	TGTGCCAGCAGTTTTCAGGAGACTGAAGCTTTCTTT
-	few	TRBV7-3	TRBJ2-3	CASSLNAETDTQYF	TGTGCCAGCAGCTTAAATGCAGAAACAGATACGCAGTATTTT